These T cell receptor beta chains were read from a single sample in a study of PD-1 blockade in classical Hodgkin lymphoma. TCRdb's copy holds only in-frame clones and misses some; the assay was immunoSEQ multiplex PCR. The sample includes 15,000 or so clones, approximately 58% seen only once; the top ten take about 10%. The input for sequencing was peripheral blood mononuclear cells (PBMCs), taken at baseline. All receptors come from a human donor with classical Hodgkin lymphoma. Both conserved end residues are trimmed from each CDR3. Fields, in order: D gene, V gene, CDR3 protein. D genes are given only for firm matches.

TRBD1 TRBV19 ASSPDERPGQGSTDTQY
TRBD1 TRBV11-1 ASSPGQGVPAF
TRBD1 TRBV2 ASSEGQGVRQPQH
TRBD2 TRBV28 ASSSSTKLADTDTQY
NA TRBV30 AWSGYRAETGYGYT
TRBD2 TRBV9 ASSVTGLGLDTQY
NA TRBV6-5 ASSYSWEQF
TRBD2 TRBV9 ASSVGGLAGDEQY
NA TRBV19 ASSLGFATNEKLF
NA TRBV4-1 ASSQRQGGQYEQF
NA TRBV4-2 ASSQEPEAF
NA TRBV28 ASTQSRGEQY
NA TRBV28 ASSFGWDSNQPQH
TRBD1 TRBV30 AWSVQWDRNEKLF
TRBD2 TRBV5-5 ASSGLAGNRADEQY
NA TRBV5-6 ASSPWGAGELF
TRBD1 TRBV7-6 ASSLGTANTGELF
TRBD1 TRBV7-2 ASSLGARDRGSGYT
NA TRBV5-4 ASSNGRVNTEAF
TRBD2 TRBV30 AWSVFAGEGEQY
NA TRBV5-5 ASSIPTGVEQETQY
NA TRBV19 ASSIGVHPYNEQF